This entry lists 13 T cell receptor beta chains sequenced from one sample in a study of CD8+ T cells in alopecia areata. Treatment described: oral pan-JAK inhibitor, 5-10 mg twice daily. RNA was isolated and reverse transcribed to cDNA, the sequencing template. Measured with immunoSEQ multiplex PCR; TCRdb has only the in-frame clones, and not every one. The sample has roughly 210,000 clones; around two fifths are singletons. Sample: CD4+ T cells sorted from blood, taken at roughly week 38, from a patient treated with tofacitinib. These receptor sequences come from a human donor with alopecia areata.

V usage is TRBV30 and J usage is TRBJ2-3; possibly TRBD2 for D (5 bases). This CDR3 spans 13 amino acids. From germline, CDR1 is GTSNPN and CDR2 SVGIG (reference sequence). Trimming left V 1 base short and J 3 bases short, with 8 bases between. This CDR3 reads CAWSAGLTDTQYF. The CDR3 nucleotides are TGTGCCTGGAGTGCGGGGTTGACAGATACGCAGTATTTT.

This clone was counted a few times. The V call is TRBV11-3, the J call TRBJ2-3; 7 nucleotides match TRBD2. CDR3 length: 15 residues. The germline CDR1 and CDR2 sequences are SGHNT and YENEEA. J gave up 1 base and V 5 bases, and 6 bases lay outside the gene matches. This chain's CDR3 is CASSLARERTDTQYF. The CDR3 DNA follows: TGTGCCAGCAGCCTCGCGCGGGAGCGCACAGATACGCAGTATTTT.

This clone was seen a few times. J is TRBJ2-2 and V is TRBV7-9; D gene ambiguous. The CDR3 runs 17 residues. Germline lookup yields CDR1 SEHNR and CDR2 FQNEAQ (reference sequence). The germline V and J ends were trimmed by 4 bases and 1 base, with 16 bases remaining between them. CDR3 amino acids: CASSSLGSSGNTGELFF. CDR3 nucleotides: TGTGCCAGCAGCTCCTTGGGATCGAGTGGGAACACCGGGGAGCTGTTTTTT.

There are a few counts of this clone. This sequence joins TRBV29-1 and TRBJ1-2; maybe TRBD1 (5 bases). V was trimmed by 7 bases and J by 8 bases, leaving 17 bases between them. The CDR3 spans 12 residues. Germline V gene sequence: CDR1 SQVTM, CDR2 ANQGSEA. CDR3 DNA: TGCAGCGCCATGTCGGGGCTGGAAGGCTACACCTTC. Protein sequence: CSAMSGLEGYTF.

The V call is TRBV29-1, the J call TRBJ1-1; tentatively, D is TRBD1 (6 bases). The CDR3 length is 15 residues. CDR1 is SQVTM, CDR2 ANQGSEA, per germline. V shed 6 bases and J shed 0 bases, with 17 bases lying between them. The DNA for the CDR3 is TGCAGCGTGGGGGCGGCTTCTGGTATGAACACTGAAGCTTTCTTT. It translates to CSVGAASGMNTEAFF. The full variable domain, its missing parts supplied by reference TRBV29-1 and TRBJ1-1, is SAVISQKPSRDICQRGTSLTIQCQVDSQVTMMFWYRQQPGQSLTLIATANQGSEATYESGFVIDKFPISRPNLTFSTLTVSNMSPEDSSIYLCSVGAASGMNTEAFFGQGTRLTVV.

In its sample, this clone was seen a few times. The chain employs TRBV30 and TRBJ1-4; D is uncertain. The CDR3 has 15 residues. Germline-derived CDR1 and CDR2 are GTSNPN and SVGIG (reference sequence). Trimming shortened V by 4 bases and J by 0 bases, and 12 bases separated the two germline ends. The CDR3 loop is CAWNKGSATNEKLFF. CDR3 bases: TGTGCCTGGAACAAAGGGTCCGCAACTAATGAAAAACTGTTTTTT.

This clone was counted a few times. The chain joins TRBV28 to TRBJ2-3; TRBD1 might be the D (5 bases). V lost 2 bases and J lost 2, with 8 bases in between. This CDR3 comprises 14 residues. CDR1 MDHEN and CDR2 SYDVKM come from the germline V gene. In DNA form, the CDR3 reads TGTGCCAGCAGTTTACCAGGGTCCACAGATACGCAGTATTTT. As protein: CASSLPGSTDTQYF. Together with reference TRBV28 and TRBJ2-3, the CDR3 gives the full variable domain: DVKVTQSSRYLVKRTGEKVFLECVQDMDHENMFWYRQDPGLGLRLIYFSYDVKMKEKGDIPEGYSVSREKKERFSLILESASTNQTSMYLCASSLPGSTDTQYFGPGTRLTVL.

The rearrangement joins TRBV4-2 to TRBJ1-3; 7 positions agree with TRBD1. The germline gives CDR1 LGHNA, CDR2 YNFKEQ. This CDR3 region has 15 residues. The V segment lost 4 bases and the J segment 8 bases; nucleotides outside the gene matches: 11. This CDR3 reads CASSRTGPTRDTIYF. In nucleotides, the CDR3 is TGTGCCAGCAGCCGGACAGGTCCAACTCGGGACACCATATATTTT.

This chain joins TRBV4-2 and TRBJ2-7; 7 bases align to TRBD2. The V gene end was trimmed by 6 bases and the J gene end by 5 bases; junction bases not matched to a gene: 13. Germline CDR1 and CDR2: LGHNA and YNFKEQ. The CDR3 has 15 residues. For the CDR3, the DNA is TGTGCCAGCAGGGAGGATCTAGCGGAGTCAGACGAGCAGTACTTC. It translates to CASREDLAESDEQYF.

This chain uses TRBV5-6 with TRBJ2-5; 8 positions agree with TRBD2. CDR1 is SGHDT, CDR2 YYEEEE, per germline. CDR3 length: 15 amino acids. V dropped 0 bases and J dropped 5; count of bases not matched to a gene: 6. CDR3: CASSLVGRAFETQYF. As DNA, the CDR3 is TGTGCCAGCAGCTTGGTCGGGAGGGCCTTCGAGACCCAGTACTTC.

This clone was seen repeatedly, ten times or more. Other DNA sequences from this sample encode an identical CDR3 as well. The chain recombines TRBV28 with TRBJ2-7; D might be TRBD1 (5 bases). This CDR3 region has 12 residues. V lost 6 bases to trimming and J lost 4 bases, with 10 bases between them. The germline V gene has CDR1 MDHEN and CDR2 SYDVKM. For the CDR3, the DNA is TGTGCCAGCAGCTTACAGGCGTACGAGCAGTACTTC. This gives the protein CASSLQAYEQYF.

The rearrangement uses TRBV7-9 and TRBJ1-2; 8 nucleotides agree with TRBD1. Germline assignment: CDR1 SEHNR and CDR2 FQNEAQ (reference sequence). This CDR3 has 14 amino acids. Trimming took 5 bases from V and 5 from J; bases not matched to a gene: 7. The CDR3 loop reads CASSPDREGYGYTF. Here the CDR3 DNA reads TGTGCCAGCAGCCCGGACAGGGAGGGGTATGGCTACACCTTC.

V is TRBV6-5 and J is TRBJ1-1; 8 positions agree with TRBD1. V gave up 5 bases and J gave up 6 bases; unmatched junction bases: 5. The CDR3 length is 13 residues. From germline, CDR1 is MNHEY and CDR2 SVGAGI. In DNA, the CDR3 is TGTGCCAGCAGTCGACAGGGGTTGGCTGAAGCTTTCTTT. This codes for CASSRQGLAEAFF.